Presented here are 10 T cell receptor beta chains from one specimen sequenced in a study of blood T cell repertoires in COVID-19. This table comes from immunoSEQ multiplex PCR, and its TCRdb copy is limited to in-frame clones, with some not included. The repertoire holds 350,000 to 450,000 clones, with more than 75% as singletons. The specimen was peripheral blood. The receptor source for this set is a woman between 55 and 75 years old with COVID-19, enrolled during active disease.

CDR3 region: CATRGTGHSYEQYF. The CDR3 DNA follows: TGTGCCACTCGAGGTACAGGGCACTCCTACGAGCAGTACTTC. The V and J genes are TRBV28 and TRBJ2-7; maybe TRBD1 (6 bases). V dropped 10 bases and J dropped 0 bases, with 16 bases sitting between them. CDR1 and CDR2 (germline): MDHEN, SYDVKM. The CDR3 has 14 residues.

The chain links TRBV10-3 to TRBJ2-3; D might be TRBD1 (6 bases). CDR1 is ENHRY, CDR2 SYGVKD, per germline. The CDR3 runs 15 residues. V was pared by 2 bases and J by 1 base, with 10 bases between. The CDR3 coding sequence is TGTGCCATCAGTGAGGGATCAGGGGGCACAGATACGCAGTATTTT. It is translated as CAISEGSGGTDTQYF.

The CDR3 DNA reads TGTGCCAGTAGTATAGTCGGGACAGCCGCCTACGAGCAGTACTTC. This translates into CASSIVGTAAYEQYF. The V call is TRBV19, the J call TRBJ2-7, with 7 nucleotides matching TRBD1. Per the germline V gene, CDR1 is LNHDA and CDR2 is SQIVND (reference sequence). V lost 1 base, J lost 2 bases, and 5 bases stayed unmatched. This CDR3 contains 15 residues.

As DNA, the CDR3 is TGCGCCAGCACCCAGGGACAAACTAGCACAGATACGCAGTATTTT. The encoded protein is CASTQGQTSTDTQYF. The chain employs TRBV5-1 and TRBJ2-3; possible D gene TRBD1, 6 bases. Germline V lookup: CDR1 SGHRS, CDR2 YFSETQ. This CDR3 has 15 amino acids. V was pared by 6 bases and J by 0 bases, with 14 bases between.

This clone came up once. This chain uses TRBV12-3 or TRBV12-4 with TRBJ2-5; the match to TRBD1 covers 8 bases. The CDR3 sequence is 13 residues long. V gave up 6 bases and J gave up 6 bases; unmatched junction bases: 6. CDR3 nucleotides: TGTGCCAGCAGCCGAGACAGGGGACAGACCCAGTACTTC. This sequence encodes CASSRDRGQTQYF.

The chain carries TRBV7-3 and TRBJ2-5, with 7 bases identical to TRBD2. This CDR3 is built from 14 residues. Trimming took 3 bases from V and 9 from J; bases not matched to a gene: 10. Germline-derived CDR1 and CDR2 are SGHTA and FQGTGA. CDR3 nucleotide sequence: TGTGCCAGCAGCTTTCGGGGGGACTTACGGGCCCAGTACTTC. It yields the protein CASSFRGDLRAQYF.

This rearrangement joins TRBV24-1 to TRBJ1-5, with D perhaps TRBD1 (6 bases). CDR1 KGHDR and CDR2 SFDVKD come from the germline V gene. V lost 5 bases, J lost 0 bases, and 13 bases lay in between. The CDR3 is made up of 16 amino acids. CDR3 nucleotides: TGTGCCACCAGTGTTTCAGGGGATTATAGCAATCAGCCCCAGCATTTT. Its protein product is CATSVSGDYSNQPQHF.

This clone turned up a few times. The genes are TRBV4-1 and TRBJ1-3; D is undetermined. Germline loops: CDR1 MGHRA, CDR2 YSYEKL. The V gene lost 0 bases and the J gene lost 7 bases, with 16 bases spanning the gap. The CDR3 consists of 16 residues. The CDR3 bases are TGCGCCAGCAGCCAAGATCGCGGGGTGAGGTTTAACACCATATATTTT. Protein product: CASSQDRGVRFNTIYF.

The CDR3 DNA is TGTGCCAGCAGCTTAGGACAGGGGGGAAACACAGATACGCAGTATTTT. Its protein product is CASSLGQGGNTDTQYF. The chain uses TRBV7-9 and TRBJ2-3; TRBD1 matches 9 bases. The trim removed 1 base at V and 2 bases at J, leaving 4 bases unmatched. Germline CDR1 is SEHNR and CDR2 is FQNEAQ (reference sequence). The CDR3 has 16 amino acids.

This sequence joins TRBV5-1 and TRBJ2-1; TRBD1 matches at 10 bases. CDR3 length: 14 amino acids. Trimming at V came to 4 bases and at J to 6 bases, leaving 4 bases not matched to a gene. The germline gives CDR1 SGHRS, CDR2 YFSETQ. CDR3 DNA sequence: TGCGCCAGCAGCGAAGGGACAGGGGTCAATGAGCAGTTCTTC. Translation gives CASSEGTGVNEQFF.